This passage covers 17 T cell receptor beta chains from one sample sequenced in a study of cytomegalovirus exposure and HLA in healthy donors. TCRdb's table, derived via immunoSEQ multiplex PCR, lists solely in-frame clones and lacks some. The sample holds tens of thousands of clones, approximately 93% seen once. Material: PBMCs. The receptors derive from a woman between 25 and 40 years old in good health and CMV-seronegative.

This clone was observed a few times. The chain employs TRBV7-2 and TRBJ2-2; TRBD2 matches at 12 bases. V was clipped by 4 bases and J by 7 bases; unmatched bases: 4. The CDR3 length is 15 residues. The germline gives CDR1 SGHTA, CDR2 FQGNSA. The CDR3 loop is CASSSLAGGGGELFF. Written as DNA, the CDR3 is TGTGCCAGCAGCTCCCTAGCGGGAGGGGGCGGGGAGCTGTTTTTT.

This chain links TRBV28 with TRBJ1-1; 7 bases map to TRBD1. This CDR3 has 15 residues. Germline loops: CDR1 MDHEN, CDR2 SYDVKM. The ends lost 5 bases at V and 3 bases at J; junction bases unmatched: 9. CDR3 residues: CASSLLDRRDTEAFF. In nucleotides, the CDR3 is TGTGCCAGCAGTCTACTGGACAGGAGGGACACTGAAGCTTTCTTT.

The rearrangement uses TRBV18 and TRBJ1-1, with TRBD1 as a possible D gene (5 bases). Trimming cost V 4 bases and J 0 bases, with 12 bases left between them. The germline V gene encodes CDR1 KGHSH and CDR2 LQKENI. CDR3 length: 15 amino acids. The DNA for the CDR3 is TGTGCCAGCTCACTGCGACAGCCGATGAACACTGAAGCTTTCTTT. Translation: CASSLRQPMNTEAFF. Using reference TRBV18 and TRBJ1-1 for the parts outside the CDR3, the full variable domain is NAGVMQNPRHLVRRRGQEARLRCSPMKGHSHVYWYRQLPEEGLKFMVYLQKENIIDESGMPKERFSAEFPKEGPSILRIQQVVRGDSAAYFCASSLRQPMNTEAFFGQGTRLTVV.

This chain uses TRBV6-5 with TRBJ1-6, with 7 bases that match TRBD1. CDR1 is MNHEY and CDR2 is SVGAGI in the germline V gene. J lost 7 bases, V lost 6 bases, and 9 bases had no gene match. This CDR3 contains 15 residues. This chain's CDR3 is CASRADRAKNSPLHF. The CDR3 DNA sequence: TGTGCCAGCAGAGCCGACAGGGCGAAAAATTCACCCCTCCACTTT.

The chain employs TRBV5-4 and TRBJ1-5; the match to TRBD1 covers 7 bases. V was pared by 3 bases and J by 4 bases, with 7 bases of the junction left unmatched. This CDR3 contains 15 residues. Germline CDR1 is SGHNT and CDR2 is YYREEE (reference sequence). CDR3 nucleotides: TGTGCCAGCAGCTGGGACAGTTCCCCGAATCAGCCCCAGCATTTT. This encodes CASSWDSSPNQPQHF.

V and J are TRBV9 and TRBJ2-1, with 8 positions matching TRBD2. This CDR3 contains 14 residues. The V gene's germline CDR1 is SGDLS and CDR2 YYNGEE. After removal of 3 bases from V and 6 bases from J, the junction contained 5 bases not matched to a gene. This chain's CDR3 is CASSGGTSVNEQFF. The CDR3 region has the DNA TGTGCCAGCAGCGGCGGGACTAGTGTCAATGAGCAGTTCTTC.

V gene TRBV18 combines with J gene TRBJ2-1; 12 bases agree with TRBD2. Germline V gene lookup returns CDR1 KGHSH and CDR2 LQKENI. The CDR3 has 16 amino acids. Trimming cost V 3 bases and J 15 bases; bases outside gene matches: 15. This CDR3 reads CASSPDPKTSGRELFF. The CDR3, as DNA: TGTGCCAGCTCACCTGATCCAAAGACTAGCGGGAGAGAGTTGTTCTTC.

This clone has a single count. This rearrangement joins TRBV20-1 to TRBJ1-2, with a possible D match to TRBD1 (5 bases). The V gene lost 3 bases and the J gene lost 8 bases, with 10 bases spanning the gap. Germline CDR1 DFQATT, CDR2 SNEGSKA (reference sequence). This CDR3 contains 11 residues. CDR3 in amino acids: CSASRGGGYTF. The CDR3 DNA reads as TGCAGTGCTAGTAGGGGTGGGGGCTACACCTTC.

The rearrangement joins TRBV6-5 to TRBJ2-7; 8 nucleotides match TRBD1. The junction had 7 bases not matched to a gene; V was cut back by 6 bases and J by 3 bases. Germline CDR1 is MNHEY and CDR2 is SVGAGI. The CDR3 sequence is 14 residues long. The CDR3 sequence is CASRSRTGIYEQYF. The CDR3 coding sequence is TGTGCCAGCAGATCCCGGACAGGGATCTACGAGCAGTACTTC.

This clone was seen once. The V gene is TRBV6-1, the J gene TRBJ2-4, with 8 nucleotides matching TRBD1. Germline V gives CDR1 MNHNS, CDR2 SASEGT. V gave up 5 bases and J gave up 8 bases; unmatched junction bases: 2. CDR3 length: 12 amino acids. CDR3 coding DNA: TGTGCCAGCAGTTCGGACAGGGACATTCAGTACTTC. It translates to CASSSDRDIQYF.

The chain's CDR3 is CASSWDRAAKLFF. The CDR3 bases are TGTGCCAGCAGCTGGGACAGGGCCGCAAAACTGTTTTTT. The J gene is TRBJ1-4, the V gene TRBV2, with 9 bases fitting TRBD1. The CDR3 covers 13 residues. The germline gives CDR1 SNHLY, CDR2 FYNNEI. Trimming took 6 bases from V and 10 from J; bases not matched to a gene: 6.

The chain carries TRBV7-9 and TRBJ1-1; 8 nucleotides agree with TRBD1. V trimming: 5 bases; J trimming: 0 bases; junction bases outside the gene matches: 5. The CDR3 runs to 15 residues. Germline V CDR1 and CDR2: SEHNR, FQNEAQ (reference sequence). The CDR3 reads CASSPGQGMNTEAFF. In DNA, the CDR3 is TGTGCCAGCAGCCCTGGACAGGGTATGAACACTGAAGCTTTCTTT.

This clone occurred once. The chain couples TRBV6-1 to TRBJ1-1, with unresolved D. The CDR3 extends over 11 amino acids. V was cut by 5 bases and J by 8 bases, with 9 bases left in between. The germline CDR1 and CDR2 sequences are MNHNS and SASEGT. The DNA of the CDR3 is TGTGCCAGCAGTATATTACGGGAAGCTTTCTTT. As protein: CASSILREAFF.

This clone was counted a few times. This chain links TRBV7-9 with TRBJ1-1, with 12 bases that match TRBD1. CDR3 length: 18 residues. Germline CDR1 SEHNR, CDR2 FQNEAQ (reference sequence). With V trimmed by 5 bases and J by 1 base, 11 bases remained unmatched. DNA for the CDR3: TGTGCCAGCAGCCCGAGATTTTGGGACAGGGGGCAGAACACTGAAGCTTTCTTT. Translation gives CASSPRFWDRGQNTEAFF.

V gene TRBV7-2 combines with J gene TRBJ1-2, with 9 bases matching TRBD1. The CDR3 contains 13 residues. Unmatched junction bases numbered 6, after V lost 7 bases and J lost 6 bases. Germline V gene lookup returns CDR1 SGHTA and CDR2 FQGNSA. The CDR3 is CASILQGANGYTF. The CDR3 DNA reads TGTGCCAGCATATTACAGGGGGCGAATGGCTACACCTTC.

V usage is TRBV25-1 and J usage is TRBJ1-4, with TRBD1 matching over 10 bases. The J segment lost 7 bases and the V segment lost 8 bases, leaving 10 bases of the junction unmatched. Germline values: CDR1 MGHDK, CDR2 SYGVNS. This CDR3 is built from 15 residues. The CDR3 region is CASAGPWTGGEKLFF. For the CDR3, the DNA is TGTGCCAGCGCTGGACCCTGGACAGGGGGTGAAAAACTGTTTTTT.

This sequence joins TRBV28 and TRBJ1-5; possible D gene TRBD1, 5 bases. V lost 3 bases and J 6 bases, leaving 15 bases between the germline ends. From germline, CDR1 is MDHEN and CDR2 SYDVKM. The CDR3 spans 15 residues. CDR3 protein: CASSFKGGVGQPQHF. The DNA of the CDR3 is TGTGCCAGCAGTTTCAAGGGAGGGGTGGGTCAGCCCCAGCATTTT.